The 20 T cell receptor beta chains below were found in one sample sequenced in a study of blood T cell repertoires in COVID-19. Only in-frame clones appear in the TCRdb table, and some are missing; sequencing was by immunoSEQ multiplex PCR. Here the sample spans 130,000 or so clones, roughly four fifths being singletons. Sequencing was done on a sample of peripheral blood. The source is a woman in her seventies with acute or convalescent COVID-19.

The chain carries TRBV3-1 (or the pseudogene TRBV3-2) and TRBJ1-5, with a weak D call TRBD1 (6 bases). V lost 4 bases, J lost 0 bases, and 10 bases lay in between. This CDR3 has 15 amino acids. Germline V gene lookup returns CDR1 LGHDT and CDR2 YNNKEL (reference sequence). The DNA of the CDR3 is TGTGCCAGCAGCCTAGGGGGATATAGCAATCAGCCCCAGCATTTT. It specifies CASSLGGYSNQPQHF.

This clone has just a few counts. The V and J genes are TRBV2 and TRBJ1-1; D gene unclear. V was clipped by 8 bases and J by 4 bases, with 14 bases between them. The CDR3 length is 13 residues. CDR1 and CDR2 from the germline V gene are SNHLY and FYNNEI. The CDR3 is CASLPTGFTEAFF. CDR3 sequence (DNA): TGTGCCAGCCTCCCAACGGGGTTCACTGAAGCTTTCTTT.

The rearrangement links TRBV7-6 to TRBJ2-5; the D is unclear. Germline assignment: CDR1 SGHVS and CDR2 FNYEAQ. Trimming took off 4 bases at V and 2 bases at J, with 8 bases between the two ends. CDR3 size: 13 residues. CDR3 sequence reads: CASSSLSQETQYF. The CDR3 region has the DNA TGTGCCAGCAGCTCACTTTCGCAAGAGACCCAGTACTTC.

The genes are TRBV6-2 or TRBV6-3 and TRBJ1-5; unclear D gene. V gave up 5 bases and J gave up 6 bases, with 8 bases separating them. The CDR3 extends over 12 amino acids. The germline V gene has CDR1 MNHEY and CDR2 SVGEGT. The CDR3 spells CASSHHGQPQHF. The CDR3 DNA reads as TGTGCCAGCAGTCATCACGGTCAGCCCCAGCATTTT.

The rearrangement uses TRBV7-9 and TRBJ2-6, with D tentatively TRBD1 (6 bases). Trimming took off 5 bases at V and 3 bases at J, with 11 bases between the two ends. The CDR3 covers 15 residues. Germline lookup yields CDR1 SEHNR and CDR2 FQNEAQ (reference sequence). The CDR3 DNA reads TGTGCCAGCAGCCCGCAGGGGCTTGGGGCCAACGTCCTGACTTTC. Protein product: CASSPQGLGANVLTF. Full variable domain (missing parts from reference TRBV7-9 and TRBJ2-6): DTGVSQNPRHKITKRGQNVTFRCDPISEHNRLYWYRQTLGQGPEFLTYFQNEAQLEKSRLLSDRFSAERPKGSFSTLEIQRTEQGDSAMYLCASSPQGLGANVLTFGAGSRLTVL.

The chain links TRBV2 to TRBJ2-3, with 7 nucleotides matching TRBD2. CDR1 SNHLY and CDR2 FYNNEI come from the germline V gene. The ends lost 2 bases at V and 9 bases at J; junction bases unmatched: 11. The CDR3 loop spans 15 amino acids. In DNA form, the CDR3 reads TGTGCCAGCAGTGAACCCACGGGGGGACGGGGGACGCAGTATTTT. Translation gives CASSEPTGGRGTQYF.

V is TRBV9 and J is TRBJ2-3, with TRBD2 as a possible D gene (6 bases). Trimming took off 0 bases at V and 6 bases at J, with 11 bases between the two ends. This CDR3 spans 14 amino acids. In germline, CDR1 is SGDLS, CDR2 YYNGEE. The CDR3 loop is CASSVGIREDTQYF. In DNA, the CDR3 is TGTGCCAGCAGCGTAGGGATACGGGAGGATACGCAGTATTTT.

V and J are TRBV30 and TRBJ2-2; 13 bases align to TRBD2. There are 16 residues in the CDR3. The V gene end was trimmed by 2 bases and the J gene end by 5 bases; junction bases not matched to a gene: 5. In germline, CDR1 is GTSNPN, CDR2 SVGIG (reference sequence). The CDR3 spells CAWSFGTSGVTGELFF. The DNA for the CDR3 is TGTGCCTGGAGTTTCGGGACTAGCGGGGTTACCGGGGAGCTGTTTTTT.

This clone was observed a handful of times. The CDR3 loop reads CASSSGNAATNEKLFF. The CDR3 DNA reads as TGTGCCAGCAGCTCCGGGAACGCGGCAACTAATGAAAAACTGTTTTTT. The chain links TRBV5-6 to TRBJ1-4; the D is unclear. V was cut by 3 bases and J by 0 bases, with 12 bases left in between. The V gene's germline CDR1 is SGHDT and CDR2 YYEEEE. CDR3 length: 16 amino acids.

This chain connects TRBV24-1 to TRBJ2-3, with TRBD2 matching 13 bases. The length of the CDR3 is 17 residues. The J segment lost 4 bases and the V segment lost 5 bases, leaving 8 bases of the junction unmatched. CDR1 and CDR2 (germline): KGHDR, SFDVKD. The DNA of the CDR3 is TGTGCCACCAGTGTCTCCGGACTAGCGGGGGCCTCAGATACGCAGTATTTT. It specifies CATSVSGLAGASDTQYF.

The gene calls are TRBV5-6 and TRBJ1-1; 7 bases line up with TRBD1. V lost 2 bases to trimming and J lost 4 bases; unmatched junction nucleotides: 5. Looked up from germline, CDR1 is SGHDT and CDR2 is YYEEEE. This CDR3 comprises 14 residues. CDR3 amino acids: CASSLDRVGTEAFF. The CDR3 coding sequence is TGTGCCAGCAGCTTAGACAGGGTCGGCACTGAAGCTTTCTTT.

The table lists this clone with a few counts. The chain employs TRBV5-1 and TRBJ1-1, with D unresolved. The germline V and J ends were trimmed by 2 bases and 3 bases, with 14 bases remaining between them. The CDR3 is made up of 15 amino acids. Germline lookup yields CDR1 SGHRS and CDR2 YFSETQ. The CDR3 loop is CASSLVQATYTEAFF. As DNA, the CDR3 is TGCGCCAGCAGCTTAGTTCAGGCAACGTACACTGAAGCTTTCTTT.

The J gene is TRBJ1-3, the V gene TRBV5-1, with D uncertain. The CDR3 spans 12 residues. Between the trimmed V and J ends, which lost 2 bases and 4 bases, there was a span of 4 bases. In germline, CDR1 is SGHRS, CDR2 YFSETQ. CDR3 region: CASSLEGNTIYF. Here the CDR3 DNA reads TGCGCCAGCAGCTTAGAGGGAAACACCATATATTTT.

The chain links TRBV5-1 to TRBJ1-4; D perhaps matches TRBD1 (6 bases). The CDR3 spans 17 residues. Germline assignment: CDR1 SGHRS and CDR2 YFSETQ. V lost 4 bases, J lost 5 bases, and 21 bases lay in between. This CDR3 reads CASSATGRQGRNEKLFF. The CDR3 DNA is TGCGCCAGCAGCGCAACAGGACGGCAGGGGCGAAATGAAAAACTGTTTTTT.

This rearrangement joins TRBV11-3 to TRBJ2-5; the D gene is possibly TRBD1 (6 bases). The CDR3 extends over 13 amino acids. Trimming removed 2 bases at V and 4 bases at J, with 8 bases between. CDR1 and CDR2 from the germline V gene are SGHNT and YENEEA. This CDR3 reads CASSLFRGETQYF. The CDR3 region has the DNA TGTGCCAGCAGCTTATTCAGGGGAGAGACCCAGTACTTC.

The CDR3 region has the DNA TGTGCCAGCAGTCCCGGGGGAGGTGCCTACGAGCAGTACGTC. Protein: CASSPGGGAYEQYV. This chain links TRBV6-5 with TRBJ2-7; D is perhaps TRBD2 (6 bases). With 5 bases removed from V and 2 bases from J, the gap between germline ends came to 13 bases. Germline CDR1 reads MNHEY; CDR2 reads SVGAGI. CDR3 size: 14 residues.

This clone was counted once. The V gene is TRBV5-1, the J gene TRBJ1-1; 7 bases are shared with TRBD1. The CDR3 has 18 amino acids. The junction had 18 bases not matched to a gene; V was cut back by 0 bases and J by 7 bases. The germline CDR1 and CDR2 sequences are SGHRS and YFSETQ. CDR3 nucleotides: TGCGCCAGCAGCTTGGGACTGGGGACTCTAACAGGGGAATATGAAGCTTTCTTT. Encoded protein: CASSLGLGTLTGEYEAFF.

The sample holds one count of this clone. This sequence joins TRBV2 and TRBJ1-1, with D hard to call. The length of the CDR3 is 12 residues. Trimming stripped 8 bases from V and 7 bases from J, with 14 bases between. Germline CDR1 is SNHLY and CDR2 is FYNNEI. CDR3 DNA: TGTGCCAGCGAACTATTGGGTAGTGAAGCTTTCTTT. It specifies CASELLGSEAFF.

This rearrangement joins TRBV30 to TRBJ2-1; the D gene is possibly TRBD2 (5 bases). The length of the CDR3 is 12 residues. The germline gives CDR1 GTSNPN, CDR2 SVGIG (reference sequence). With 0 bases removed from V and 7 bases from J, the gap between germline ends came to 7 bases. The CDR3 reads CAWSVRRNEQFF. CDR3 in DNA: TGTGCCTGGAGTGTGAGGAGGAATGAGCAGTTCTTC. Full variable domain (remainder filled in from reference TRBV30 and TRBJ2-1): SQTIHQWPATLVQPVGSPLSLECTVEGTSNPNLYWYRQAAGRGLQLLFYSVGIGQISSEVPQNLSASRPQDRQFILSSKKLLLSDSGFYLCAWSVRRNEQFFGPGTRLTVL.

The V and J genes are TRBV5-1 and TRBJ2-1, with 13 bases lining up with TRBD2. The CDR3 sequence is 17 residues long. V lost 4 bases to trimming and J lost 8 bases; unmatched junction nucleotides: 12. The germline V gene has CDR1 SGHRS and CDR2 YFSETQ. In DNA, the CDR3 is TGCGCCAGCAGCACTTCCGGGACTAGCGGGGTAATGGATGAGCAGTTCTTC. It translates to CASSTSGTSGVMDEQFF.